The clone carrying this T cell receptor beta chain was detected only a few times. The protocol was immunoSEQ multiplex PCR, while the TCRdb copy is restricted to in-frame clones and leaves out a portion. The profile shows about 89,000 clones, approximately 87% of them singletons. The data originate from a study of control samples from healthy donors and cancer patients. The sequencing input was blood. This receptor was taken from a woman in her 40s in good health.

CDR3 DNA: TGCGCCAGCAGCAGGGGGACTAGCGGATTCACAGATACGCAGTATTTT. Encoded protein: CASSRGTSGFTDTQYF. The chain uses TRBV5-1 and TRBJ2-3, with 11 bases matching TRBD2. V shed 4 bases, J shed 2 bases, and the junction held 6 bases outside the gene matches. The germline V gene encodes CDR1 SGHRS and CDR2 YFSETQ. The CDR3 loop spans 16 amino acids. Combining the CDR3 with reference TRBV5-1 and TRBJ2-3 gives the whole variable domain KAGVTQTPRYLIKTRGQQVTLSCSPISGHRSVSWYQQTPGQGLQFLFEYFSETQRNKGNFPGRFSGRQFSNSRSEMNVSTLELGDSALYLCASSRGTSGFTDTQYFGPGTRLTVL.